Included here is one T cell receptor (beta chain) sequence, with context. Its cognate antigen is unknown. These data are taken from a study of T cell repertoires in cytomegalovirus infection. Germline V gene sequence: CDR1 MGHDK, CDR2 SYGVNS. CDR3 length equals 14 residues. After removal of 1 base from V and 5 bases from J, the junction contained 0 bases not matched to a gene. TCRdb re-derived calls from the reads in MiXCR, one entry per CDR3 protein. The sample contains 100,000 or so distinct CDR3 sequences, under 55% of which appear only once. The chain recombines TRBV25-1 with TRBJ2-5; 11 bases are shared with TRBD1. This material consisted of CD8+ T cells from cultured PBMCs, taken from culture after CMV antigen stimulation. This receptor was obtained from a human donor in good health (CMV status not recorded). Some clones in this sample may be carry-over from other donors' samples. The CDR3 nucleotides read TGTGCCAGCAGTGAATGGGACAGGGGGGAGACCCAGTACTTC. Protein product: CASSEWDRGETQYF.